These 30 T cell receptor beta chains originate from one sample sequenced in a study of early T cells in non-severe SARS-CoV-2 infection. Using its own MiXCR run on the 5' RACE reads, TCRdb lists one record per CDR3 protein. The sample lists about 83,000 distinct CDR3 sequences, over 12% occurring once. Specimen: whole blood. These receptors were obtained from an adult who was a healthcare worker with PCR-confirmed SARS-CoV-2 infection or an uninfected control (not recorded which).

The chain has TRBV11-2 and TRBJ2-7; 7 bases map to TRBD2. The CDR3 is made up of 14 amino acids. Germline values: CDR1 SGHAT, CDR2 FQNNGV. With 2 bases clipped from V and 2 bases from J, the junction kept 3 bases outside the gene matches. CDR3 bases: TGTGCCAGCAGCTTACCTAGCGGTGCCTACGAGCAGTACTTC. It yields the protein CASSLPSGAYEQYF.

This clonotype has a count of ten or more. V gene TRBV12-3 or TRBV12-4 combines with J gene TRBJ2-1; 8 bases map to TRBD2. The length of the CDR3 is 16 residues. After removal of 8 bases from V and 4 bases from J, the junction contained 13 bases not matched to a gene. The CDR3: CASRIREGVRYNEQFF. CDR3 DNA sequence: TGTGCCAGCCGAATCCGGGAGGGAGTACGGTACAATGAGCAGTTCTTC.

The chain carries TRBV20-1 and TRBJ1-2; no clear D. Germline CDR1 is DFQATT and CDR2 is SNEGSKA (reference sequence). The CDR3 is 11 residues long. V lost 3 bases, J lost 5 bases, and 7 bases lay in between. The chain's CDR3 is CSASDGYGYTF. CDR3 bases: TGCAGTGCTAGCGATGGATATGGCTACACCTTC.

A few counts support this clonotype. The genes are TRBV7-9 and TRBJ1-1; no clear D. Trimming cost V 3 bases and J 5 bases, with 7 bases left between them. Looked up from germline, CDR1 is SEHNR and CDR2 is FQNEAQ (reference sequence). This CDR3 comprises 12 residues. The CDR3 protein is CASSFSETEAFF. As DNA, the CDR3 is TGTGCCAGCAGCTTTTCGGAAACTGAAGCTTTCTTT.

This clonotype was picked up a small number of times. The CDR3 DNA follows: TGTGCCAGCAGCCAAGCAGCAGCCGGGCAGACCCAGTACTTC. Amino acids: CASSQAAAGQTQYF. The rearrangement links TRBV14 to TRBJ2-5; D is unclear. The CDR3 runs to 14 residues. Trimming pared 1 base from V and 6 bases from J, leaving 12 bases between. From germline, CDR1 is SGHDN and CDR2 FVKESK.

This chain links TRBV5-1 with TRBJ2-1; D might be TRBD2 (6 bases). Germline CDR1 reads SGHRS; CDR2 reads YFSETQ. Deletions cut 4 bases from V and 6 bases from J, with 11 bases between. This CDR3 comprises 13 residues. CDR3: CASSRVAVNEQFF. The DNA for the CDR3 is TGCGCCAGCAGCAGGGTAGCGGTCAATGAGCAGTTCTTC.

The sample holds many counts of this clonotype. The chain couples TRBV7-9 to TRBJ2-5, with D possibly matching TRBD1 (6 bases). This CDR3 has 15 residues. With 0 bases removed from V and 2 bases from J, the gap between germline ends came to 10 bases. CDR1 SEHNR and CDR2 FQNEAQ come from the germline V gene (reference sequence). CDR3 coding DNA: TGTGCCAGCAGCTTAGCATCGACAGGTCAAGAGACCCAGTACTTC. Its protein product is CASSLASTGQETQYF. Full variable domain (missing parts from reference TRBV7-9 and TRBJ2-5): DTGVSQNPRHKITKRGQNVTFRCDPISEHNRLYWYRQTLGQGPEFLTYFQNEAQLEKSRLLSDRFSAERPKGSFSTLEIQRTEQGDSAMYLCASSLASTGQETQYFGPGTRLLVL.

At least ten counts were recorded for this clonotype. This chain links TRBV7-9 with TRBJ2-3; D possibly corresponds to TRBD2 (5 bases). Germline CDR1 and CDR2: SEHNR and FQNEAQ (reference sequence). Trimming shortened V by 5 bases and J by 4 bases, and 16 bases separated the two germline ends. The CDR3 is 15 amino acids. CDR3 sequence reads: CASSPMGSIPDTQYF. CDR3 DNA: TGTGCCAGCAGCCCCATGGGGAGTATCCCAGATACGCAGTATTTT.

This clonotype was seen many times. This chain uses TRBV19 with TRBJ2-6; D gene unclear. V lost 5 bases and J 0 bases, leaving 17 bases between the germline ends. CDR3 length: 18 residues. CDR1 LNHDA and CDR2 SQIVND come from the germline V gene (reference sequence). CDR3 region: CASSASYSPNSGANVLTF. The CDR3 nucleotides are TGTGCCAGTAGTGCCTCCTACTCCCCAAACTCTGGGGCCAACGTCCTGACTTTC.

Only a few counts were recorded for this clonotype. The V and J genes are TRBV12-3 or TRBV12-4 and TRBJ1-5; 8 nucleotides agree with TRBD1. The CDR3 is 16 amino acids. V gave up 1 base and J gave up 4 bases; unmatched junction bases: 6. CDR3 region: CASSLGRGRINQPQHF. CDR3 nucleotide sequence: TGTGCCAGCAGTTTAGGCAGGGGGCGCATAAATCAGCCCCAGCATTTT.

This clonotype was found many times. The chain employs TRBV4-1 and TRBJ1-2; possible D gene TRBD1, 6 bases. The V end lost 4 bases, the J end lost 6 bases, and 21 bases lay between the germline ends. This CDR3 has 16 amino acids. Germline CDR1 reads MGHRA; CDR2 reads YSYEKL. The CDR3 is CASSLPTGSLMNGYTF. CDR3 in DNA: TGCGCCAGCAGCCTCCCGACAGGTTCCTTGATGAATGGCTACACCTTC.

J is TRBJ2-3 and V is TRBV6-1, with TRBD2 matching 12 bases. This CDR3 comprises 14 residues. The junction had 5 bases not matched to a gene; V was cut back by 7 bases and J by 6 bases. Germline assignment: CDR1 MNHNS and CDR2 SASEGT. CDR3 amino acids: CASMLAGGHDTQYF. CDR3 sequence (DNA): TGTGCCAGCATGCTAGCGGGAGGGCATGATACGCAGTATTTT.

This clonotype was observed many times. The J gene is TRBJ2-3, the V gene TRBV11-3; the match to TRBD2 covers 7 bases. V was pared by 7 bases and J by 4 bases, with 8 bases of the junction left unmatched. Germline loops: CDR1 SGHNT, CDR2 YENEEA. CDR3 length equals 14 residues. This CDR3 is CASTRMAGADTQYF. The CDR3 coding sequence is TGTGCCAGCACCCGCATGGCGGGGGCAGATACGCAGTATTTT.

About this clonotype: This may come from a read error, since a much larger clone is one base off. Here the CDR3 reads CANSPQGAIGNEQFF. In nucleotides, the CDR3 is TGTGCCAACAGTCCACAGGGGGCCATCGGCAATGAGCAGTTCTTC. The chain recombines TRBV12-3 or TRBV12-4 with TRBJ2-1; TRBD1 matches at 9 bases. The CDR3 covers 15 residues.

This chain joins TRBV5-1 and TRBJ2-3; 12 nucleotides align to TRBD2. CDR1 is SGHRS, CDR2 YFSETQ, per germline. The V gene end was trimmed by 4 bases and the J gene end by 6 bases; junction bases not matched to a gene: 9. This CDR3 has 16 residues. Here the CDR3 reads CASSVTSGGLGDTQYF. In DNA form, the CDR3 reads TGCGCCAGCAGCGTGACTAGCGGGGGCTTGGGGGATACGCAGTATTTT.

In this sample, this clonotype turned up a few times. The chain employs TRBV5-1 and TRBJ2-2; 8 positions agree with TRBD1. J gave up 4 bases and V 0 bases, and 8 bases lay outside the gene matches. The CDR3 is 17 amino acids. The germline CDR1 and CDR2 sequences are SGHRS and YFSETQ. The CDR3 region is CASSLAAGGAGTGELFF. CDR3 coding DNA: TGCGCCAGCAGCTTGGCCGCAGGGGGCGCTGGCACCGGGGAGCTGTTTTTT.

The chain recombines TRBV6-1 with TRBJ2-7, with 8 bases fitting TRBD2. Germline CDR1 is MNHNS and CDR2 is SASEGT. CDR3 length: 15 amino acids. Trimming took 0 bases from V and 0 from J; bases not matched to a gene: 1. Here the CDR3 DNA reads TGTGCCAGCAGTGAAGCCCTAGCGGGCTCCTACGAGCAGTACTTC. It encodes CASSEALAGSYEQYF.

In this sample, this clonotype turned up many times. The CDR3 nucleotides read TGTGCCAGCGAGGGGACCGGGACAAAAAATCAGCCCCAGCATTTT. It encodes CASEGTGTKNQPQHF. The chain combines TRBV2 with TRBJ1-5; D may be TRBD1 (6 bases). This CDR3 spans 15 amino acids. Between the trimmed V and J ends, which lost 8 bases and 4 bases, there was a span of 18 bases. Germline V gene lookup returns CDR1 SNHLY and CDR2 FYNNEI.

The chain is built from TRBV7-2 and TRBJ2-1; no firm D call. Germline values: CDR1 SGHTA, CDR2 FQGNSA. The CDR3 consists of 11 residues. Deletions cut 0 bases from V and 9 bases from J, with 3 bases between. CDR3 sequence reads: CASSLAPEQFF. CDR3 sequence (DNA): TGTGCCAGCAGCTTAGCCCCTGAGCAGTTCTTC. Variable domain in full (rest from reference TRBV7-2 and TRBJ2-1): GAGVSQSPSNKVTEKGKDVELRCDPISGHTALYWYRQSLGQGLEFLIYFQGNSAPDKSGLPSDRFSAERTGGSVSTLTIQRTQQEDSAVYLCASSLAPEQFFGPGTRLTVL.

This clonotype was detected ten times or more. This chain uses TRBV12-3 or TRBV12-4 with TRBJ2-7, with D tentatively TRBD1 (5 bases). The CDR3 spans 16 residues. V shed 6 bases and J shed 0 bases, with 18 bases lying between them. The CDR3 DNA reads as TGTGCCAGCAGCCCGAAGGGGCAGGACCCCTCCTACGAGCAGTACTTC. Its protein product is CASSPKGQDPSYEQYF.

This clonotype showed up many times. The chain uses TRBV29-1 and TRBJ2-5; a possible D gene is TRBD1 (6 bases). V lost 7 bases to trimming and J lost 3 bases, with 12 bases between them. The CDR3 length is 12 residues. CDR1 and CDR2 (germline): SQVTM, ANQGSEA. The DNA for the CDR3 is TGCAGCGACAGGGCCAACGAAGAGACCCAGTACTTC. Its translation is CSDRANEETQYF.

This clonotype was detected a few times. The chain couples TRBV5-6 to TRBJ2-1; TRBD1 agrees at 9 bases. V dropped 4 bases and J dropped 6; count of bases not matched to a gene: 11. The CDR3 runs 16 residues. Per the germline V gene, CDR1 is SGHDT and CDR2 is YYEEEE. The CDR3 DNA sequence: TGTGCCAGCAGCAGCCCGCCGGGACAGGGCTTCAATGAGCAGTTCTTC. Its translation: CASSSPPGQGFNEQFF.

Ten or more counts support this clonotype. The chain uses TRBV28 and TRBJ2-1; TRBD2 aligns across 10 bases. V lost 3 bases, J lost 0 bases, and 5 bases stayed unmatched. This CDR3 region has 17 residues. CDR1 and CDR2 (germline): MDHEN, SYDVKM. The CDR3 protein is CASSFTLAGSSYNEQFF. In DNA form, the CDR3 reads TGTGCCAGCAGTTTCACACTAGCGGGGAGCTCCTACAATGAGCAGTTCTTC.

The rearrangement links TRBV29-1 to TRBJ2-5; 8 nucleotides match TRBD1. The CDR3 length is 12 residues. Trimming at V came to 7 bases and at J to 6 bases, leaving 7 bases not matched to a gene. Germline lookup yields CDR1 SQVTM and CDR2 ANQGSEA. CDR3 sequence reads: CSGGQDGKTQYF. The DNA of the CDR3 is TGCAGCGGGGGACAGGATGGGAAGACCCAGTACTTC.

This chain joins TRBV6-6 and TRBJ2-1, with 9 nucleotides matching TRBD1. The CDR3 totals 15 residues. The V gene end was trimmed by 8 bases and the J gene end by 7 bases; junction bases not matched to a gene: 12. CDR1 and CDR2 from the germline V gene are MNHNY and SVGAGI (reference sequence). The CDR3, as DNA: TGTGCCAGCGGGGCTGTACAGGGGGCCCGAAATGAGCAGTTCTTC. Protein: CASGAVQGARNEQFF.

This chain uses TRBV7-9 with TRBJ2-2; D possibly matches TRBD1 or TRBD2 (5 bases each). Germline values: CDR1 SEHNR, CDR2 FQNEAQ (reference sequence). This CDR3 spans 13 amino acids. Trimming took off 2 bases at V and 6 bases at J, with 7 bases between the two ends. DNA of the CDR3: TGTGCCAGCAGCTTACAGGGAGCCGGGGAGCTGTTTTTT. This encodes CASSLQGAGELFF.

The chain uses TRBV20-1 and TRBJ1-1, with D tentatively TRBD1 (5 bases). There are 15 residues in the CDR3. The germline gives CDR1 DFQATT, CDR2 SNEGSKA (reference sequence). V shed 3 bases and J shed 6 bases, with 20 bases lying between them. The CDR3 nucleotides read TGCAGTGCTAGCTCGATGCGGGGGTTGGGCGCTGAAGCTTTCTTT. This codes for CSASSMRGLGAEAFF.

This clonotype was observed a handful of times. The chain employs TRBV2 and TRBJ2-5; D not resolved. CDR3 length: 11 amino acids. V lost 3 bases, J lost 3 bases, and 2 bases lay in between. Germline lookup yields CDR1 SNHLY and CDR2 FYNNEI. The CDR3 nucleotides read TGTGCCAGCAGTGAGGAAGAGACCCAGTACTTC. It translates to CASSEEETQYF.

The genes are TRBV10-3 and TRBJ1-2; the D is unclear. Germline CDR1 is ENHRY and CDR2 is SYGVKD. The V end was cut by 6 bases, the J end by 7 bases, with 21 bases between. The CDR3 has 15 amino acids. The CDR3 reads CAISRDNLGKTGYTF. The CDR3 DNA is TGTGCCATCAGCCGAGACAACCTGGGTAAAACTGGCTACACCTTC.

The V call is TRBV2, the J call TRBJ2-1, with 9 bases that match TRBD1. From germline, CDR1 is SNHLY and CDR2 FYNNEI. After removal of 6 bases from V and 7 bases from J, the junction contained 10 bases not matched to a gene. CDR3 length equals 15 residues. CDR3 sequence reads: CASRETDRGGNEQFF. In nucleotides, the CDR3 is TGTGCCAGCAGGGAAACAGACAGGGGGGGTAATGAGCAGTTCTTC.